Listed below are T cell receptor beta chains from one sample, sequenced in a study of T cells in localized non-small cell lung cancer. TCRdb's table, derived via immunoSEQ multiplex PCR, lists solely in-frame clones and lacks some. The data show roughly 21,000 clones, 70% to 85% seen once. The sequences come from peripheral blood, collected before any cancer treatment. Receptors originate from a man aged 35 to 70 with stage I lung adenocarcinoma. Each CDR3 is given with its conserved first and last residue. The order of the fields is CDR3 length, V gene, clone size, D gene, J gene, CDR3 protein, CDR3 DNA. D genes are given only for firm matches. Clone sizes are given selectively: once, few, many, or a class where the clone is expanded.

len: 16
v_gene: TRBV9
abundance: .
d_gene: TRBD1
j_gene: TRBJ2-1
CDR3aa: CASSPQGQGLYNEQFF
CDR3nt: TGTGCCAGCAGCCCCCAAGGACAGGGGTTATACAATGAGCAGTTCTTC

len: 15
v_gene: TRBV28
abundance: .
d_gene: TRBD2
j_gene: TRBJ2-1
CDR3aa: CASSLRGGSGYEQFF
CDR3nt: TGTGCCAGCAGTTTACGGGGCGGGAGTGGTTATGAGCAGTTCTTC

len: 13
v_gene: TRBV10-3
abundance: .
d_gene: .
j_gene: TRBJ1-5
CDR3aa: CAISEGGHQPQHF
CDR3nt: TGTGCCATCAGTGAGGGGGGACATCAGCCCCAGCATTTT

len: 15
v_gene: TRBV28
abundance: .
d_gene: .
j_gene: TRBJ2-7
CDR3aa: CASSLMRLDSYEQYF
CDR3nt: TGTGCCAGCAGTTTAATGAGGCTAGACTCCTACGAGCAGTACTTC

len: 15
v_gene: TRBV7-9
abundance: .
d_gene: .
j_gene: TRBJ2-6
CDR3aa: CASRLTASGANVLTF
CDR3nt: TGTGCCAGCAGGTTGACAGCCTCTGGGGCCAACGTCCTGACTTTC

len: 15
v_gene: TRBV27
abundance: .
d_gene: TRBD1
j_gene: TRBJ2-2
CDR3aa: CASREYRGPPGELFF
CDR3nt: TGTGCCAGCAGGGAATACAGGGGGCCCCCCGGGGAGCTGTTTTTT

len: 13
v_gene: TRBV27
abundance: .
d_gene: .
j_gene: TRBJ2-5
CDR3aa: CASSLSKAETQYF
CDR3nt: TGTGCCAGCAGTTTATCGAAGGCGGAGACCCAGTACTTC

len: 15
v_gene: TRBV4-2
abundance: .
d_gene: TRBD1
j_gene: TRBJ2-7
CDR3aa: CASSQGQDVTYEQYF
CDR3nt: TGTGCCAGCAGCCAGGGACAGGACGTTACCTACGAGCAGTACTTC

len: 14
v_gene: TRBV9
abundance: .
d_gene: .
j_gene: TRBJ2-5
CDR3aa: CASYSRHEQETQYF
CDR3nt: TGTGCCAGCTATTCCCGACACGAACAAGAGACCCAGTACTTC

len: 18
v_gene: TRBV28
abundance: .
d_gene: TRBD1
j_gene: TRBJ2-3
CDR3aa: CASSLFGQGKGDTDTQYF
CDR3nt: TGTGCCAGCAGTTTATTCGGACAGGGAAAGGGGGACACAGATACGCAGTATTTT

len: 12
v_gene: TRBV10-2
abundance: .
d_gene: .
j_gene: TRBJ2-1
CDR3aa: CASSDPYNEQFF
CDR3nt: TGCGCCAGCAGTGATCCCTACAATGAGCAGTTCTTC

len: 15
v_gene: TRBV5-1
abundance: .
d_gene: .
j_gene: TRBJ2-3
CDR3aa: CASTATGTATDTQYF
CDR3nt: TGCGCCAGCACCGCGACAGGGACTGCGACAGATACGCAGTATTTT

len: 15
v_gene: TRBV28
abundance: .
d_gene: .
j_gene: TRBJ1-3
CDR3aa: CASSSHEGSGNTIYF
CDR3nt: TGTGCCAGCAGTTCTCACGAGGGGTCGGGAAACACCATATATTTT

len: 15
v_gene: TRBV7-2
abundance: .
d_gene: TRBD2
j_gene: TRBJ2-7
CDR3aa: CASSQLLAGGAEQYF
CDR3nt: TGTGCCAGCAGCCAGCTACTAGCGGGAGGTGCTGAGCAGTACTTC

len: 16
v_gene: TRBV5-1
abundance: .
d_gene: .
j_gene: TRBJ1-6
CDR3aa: CASSLGHAQNNSPLHF
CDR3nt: TGCGCCAGCAGCCTCGGGCATGCCCAAAATAATTCACCCCTCCACTTT

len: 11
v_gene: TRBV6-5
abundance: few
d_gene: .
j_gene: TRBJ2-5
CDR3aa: CASSLEETQYF
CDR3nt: TGTGCCAGCAGCCTGGAGGAGACCCAGTACTTC

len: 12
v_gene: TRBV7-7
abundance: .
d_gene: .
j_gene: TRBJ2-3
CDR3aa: CASSLKRDTQYF
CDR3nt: TGTGCTAGCAGCCTAAAGAGGGATACGCAGTATTTT

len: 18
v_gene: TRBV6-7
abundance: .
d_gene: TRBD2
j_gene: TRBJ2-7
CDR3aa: CASNPPLGTSGIWYEQYF
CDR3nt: TGTGCCAGCAACCCCCCCCTGGGGACTAGCGGAATTTGGTACGAGCAGTACTTC

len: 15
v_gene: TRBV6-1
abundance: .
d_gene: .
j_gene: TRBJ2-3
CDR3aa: CASSEWGVPTDTQYF
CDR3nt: TGTGCCAGCAGTGAATGGGGGGTGCCCACAGATACGCAGTATTTT

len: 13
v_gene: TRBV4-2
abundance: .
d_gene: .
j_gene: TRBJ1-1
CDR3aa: CASTRHPNTEAFF
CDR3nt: TGTGCCAGCACTAGACACCCCAACACTGAAGCTTTCTTT

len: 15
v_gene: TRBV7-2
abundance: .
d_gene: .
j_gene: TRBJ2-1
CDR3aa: CASSYSGTAADEQFF
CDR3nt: TGTGCCAGCAGCTACTCCGGGACTGCCGCCGATGAGCAGTTCTTC

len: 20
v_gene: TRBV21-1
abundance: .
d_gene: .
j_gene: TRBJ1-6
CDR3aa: CASSKAPSLGQGARDSPLHF
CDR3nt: TGTGCCAGCAGCAAAGCGCCTTCCCTGGGACAGGGGGCGAGGGATTCACCCCTCCACTTT

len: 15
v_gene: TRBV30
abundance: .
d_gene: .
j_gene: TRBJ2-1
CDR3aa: CAWRVEGFGHNEQFF
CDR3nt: TGTGCCTGGAGGGTCGAGGGGTTCGGGCACAATGAGCAGTTCTTC

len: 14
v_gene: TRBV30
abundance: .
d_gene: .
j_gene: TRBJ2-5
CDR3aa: CAWSGAGSPETQYF
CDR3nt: TGTGCCTGGAGTGGTGCGGGATCTCCGGAGACCCAGTACTTC

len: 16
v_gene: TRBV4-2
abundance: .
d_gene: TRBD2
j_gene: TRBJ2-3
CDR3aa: CASSHPTSGGTDTQYF
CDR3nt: TGTGCCAGCAGCCACCCGACTAGCGGGGGCACAGATACGCAGTATTTT

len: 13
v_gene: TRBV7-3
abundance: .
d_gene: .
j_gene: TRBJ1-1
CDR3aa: CASSLGAGTEAFF
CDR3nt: TGTGCCAGCAGCTTAGGGGCTGGCACTGAAGCTTTCTTT

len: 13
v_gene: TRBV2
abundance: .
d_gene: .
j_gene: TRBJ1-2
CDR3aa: CASSPGSDLGYTF
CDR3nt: TGTGCCAGTTCCCCCGGGTCGGACCTTGGCTACACCTTC

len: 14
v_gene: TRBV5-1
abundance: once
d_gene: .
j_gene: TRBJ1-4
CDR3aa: CASSLTVPNEKLFF
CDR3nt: TGCGCCAGCAGCTTGACAGTTCCGAATGAAAAACTGTTTTTT

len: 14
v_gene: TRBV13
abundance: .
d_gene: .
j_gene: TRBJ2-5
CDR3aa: CASSSVGRGETQYF
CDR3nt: TGTGCCAGCAGCTCAGTGGGACGCGGGGAGACCCAGTACTTC

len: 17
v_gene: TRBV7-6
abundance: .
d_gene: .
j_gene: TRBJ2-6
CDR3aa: CASSLEGRDAGANVLTF
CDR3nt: TGTGCCAGCAGCTTAGAGGGCCGGGACGCCGGGGCCAACGTCCTGACTTTC

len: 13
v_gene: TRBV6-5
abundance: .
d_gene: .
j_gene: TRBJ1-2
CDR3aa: CASMQGTFYGYTF
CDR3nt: TGTGCCAGCATGCAAGGGACATTCTATGGCTACACCTTC

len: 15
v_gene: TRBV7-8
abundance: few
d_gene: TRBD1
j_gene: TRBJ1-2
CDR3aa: CASSPGTGHKYGYTF
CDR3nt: TGTGCCAGCAGCCCCGGGACAGGACATAAATATGGCTACACCTTC

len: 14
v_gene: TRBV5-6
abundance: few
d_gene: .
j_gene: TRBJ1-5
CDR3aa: CASSTQGTDQPQHF
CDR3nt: TGTGCCAGCAGCACACAGGGCACGGATCAGCCCCAGCATTTT

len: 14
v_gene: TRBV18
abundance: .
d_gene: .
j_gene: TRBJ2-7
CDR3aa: CASSTRSPSYEQYF
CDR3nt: TGTGCCAGCTCGACGCGGAGTCCTTCCTACGAGCAGTACTTC

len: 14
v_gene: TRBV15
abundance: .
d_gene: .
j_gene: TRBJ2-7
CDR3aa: CATSRDSHIVEQYF
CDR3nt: TGTGCCACCAGCAGAGATTCCCACATTGTCGAGCAGTACTTC

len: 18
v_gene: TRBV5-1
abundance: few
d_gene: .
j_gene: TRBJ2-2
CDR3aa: CASSSQGSTLGNTGELFF
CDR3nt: TGCGCCAGCAGTTCGCAGGGGTCGACGCTAGGGAACACCGGGGAGCTGTTTTTT

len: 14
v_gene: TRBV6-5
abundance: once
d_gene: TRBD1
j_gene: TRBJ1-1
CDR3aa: CASSQTGGRTGAFF
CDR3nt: TGTGCCAGCAGTCAAACAGGGGGAAGAACTGGAGCTTTCTTT

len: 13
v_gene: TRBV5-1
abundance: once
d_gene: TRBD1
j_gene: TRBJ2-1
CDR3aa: CASSLGDRDEQFF
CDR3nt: TGCGCCAGCAGCTTGGGTGACAGGGATGAGCAGTTCTTC

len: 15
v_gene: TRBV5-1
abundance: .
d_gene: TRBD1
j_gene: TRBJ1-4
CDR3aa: CASSLQTGANEKLFF
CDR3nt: TGCGCCAGCAGCCTCCAGACAGGGGCTAATGAAAAACTGTTTTTT

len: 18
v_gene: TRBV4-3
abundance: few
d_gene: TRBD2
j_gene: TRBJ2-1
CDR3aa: CASSQGPGASGGPNEQFF
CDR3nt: TGCGCCAGCAGCCAAGGTCCCGGGGCTAGCGGGGGACCGAATGAGCAGTTCTTC

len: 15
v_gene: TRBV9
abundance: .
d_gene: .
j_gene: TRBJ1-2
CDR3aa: CASSVADNSFYGYTF
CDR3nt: TGTGCCAGCAGCGTAGCTGATAACAGCTTCTATGGCTACACCTTC

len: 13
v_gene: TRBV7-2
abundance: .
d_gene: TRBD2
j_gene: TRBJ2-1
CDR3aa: CASSRTSGERQFF
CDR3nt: TGTGCCAGCAGCCGGACTAGCGGGGAACGACAGTTCTTC

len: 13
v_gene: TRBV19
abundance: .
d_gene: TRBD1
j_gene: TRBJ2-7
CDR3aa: CASSRDRDYEQYF
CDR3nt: TGTGCCAGTAGTAGGGACAGGGATTACGAGCAGTACTTC

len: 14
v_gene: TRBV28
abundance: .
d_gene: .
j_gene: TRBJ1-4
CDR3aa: CASSFVGGDEKLFF
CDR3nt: TGTGCCAGCAGTTTTGTGGGAGGCGATGAAAAACTGTTTTTT

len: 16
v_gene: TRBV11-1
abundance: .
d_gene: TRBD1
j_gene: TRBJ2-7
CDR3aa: CASSQGGTGAPYEQYF
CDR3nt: TGTGCCAGCAGTCAAGGGGGGACAGGGGCTCCCTACGAGCAGTACTTC

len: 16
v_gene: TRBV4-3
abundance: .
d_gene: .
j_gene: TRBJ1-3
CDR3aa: CASSQEGVLTGNTIYF
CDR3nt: TGCGCCAGCAGCCAAGAGGGGGTACTGACTGGAAACACCATATATTTT

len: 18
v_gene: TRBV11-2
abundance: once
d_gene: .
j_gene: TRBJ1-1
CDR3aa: CASSVIAPFGEVHTEAFF
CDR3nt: TGTGCCAGCAGCGTTATAGCCCCGTTCGGGGAGGTTCACACTGAAGCTTTCTTT

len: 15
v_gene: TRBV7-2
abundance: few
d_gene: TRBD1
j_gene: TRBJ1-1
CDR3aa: CASSPGQGMNTEAFF
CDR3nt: TGTGCCAGCAGTCCAGGACAGGGGATGAACACTGAAGCTTTCTTT

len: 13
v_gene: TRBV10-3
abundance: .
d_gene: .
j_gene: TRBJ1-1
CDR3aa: CAIRADHNTEAFF
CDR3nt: TGTGCCATCAGGGCAGATCATAACACTGAAGCTTTCTTT

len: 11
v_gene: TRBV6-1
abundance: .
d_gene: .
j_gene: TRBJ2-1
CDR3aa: CASRWDDRQFF
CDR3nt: TGTGCCAGCCGTTGGGATGATCGGCAGTTCTTC

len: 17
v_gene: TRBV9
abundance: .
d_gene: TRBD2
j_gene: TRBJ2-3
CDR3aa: CASSVDIGASGSDTQYF
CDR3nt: TGTGCCAGCAGCGTAGATATTGGGGCTAGCGGGTCAGATACGCAGTATTTT

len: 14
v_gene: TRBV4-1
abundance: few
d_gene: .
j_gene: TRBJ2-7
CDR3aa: CASSQSGSSYEQYF
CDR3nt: TGCGCCAGCAGCCAGAGCGGTAGCTCCTACGAGCAGTACTTC

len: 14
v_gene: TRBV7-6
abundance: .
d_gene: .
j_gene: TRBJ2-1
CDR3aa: CASSLREIGGEQFF
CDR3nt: TGTGCCAGCAGCTTAAGGGAGATTGGGGGTGAGCAGTTCTTC

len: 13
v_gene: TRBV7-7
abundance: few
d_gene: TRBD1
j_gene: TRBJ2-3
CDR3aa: CASSRTGVDTQYF
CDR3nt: TGTGCTAGCAGCCGAACAGGGGTAGATACGCAGTATTTT

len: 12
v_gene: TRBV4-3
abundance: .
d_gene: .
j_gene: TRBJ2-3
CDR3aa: CASSINDGTQYF
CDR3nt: TGCGCCAGCAGCATCAACGACGGGACGCAGTATTTT

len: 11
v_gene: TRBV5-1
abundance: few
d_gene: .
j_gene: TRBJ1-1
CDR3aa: CASSLAPKAFF
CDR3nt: TGCGCCAGCAGCTTGGCCCCCAAAGCTTTCTTT